One and the same sample provided the 13 T cell receptor beta chains below, sequenced in a study of Graves' ophthalmopathy and Graves' hyperthyroidism. As the template, RNA transcripts were used to amplify TCR beta CDR3 regions. First-round RT-PCR used HTBI primers; second-round multiplex PCR followed. TCRdb processed the multiplex PCR reads anew with MiXCR; each CDR3 protein has one entry. The repertoire holds around 520,000 distinct CDR3 sequences, with under 45% as singletons. The specimen was peripheral blood or thyroid tissue (not recorded which). The origin of the receptors is an adult man with Graves' hyperthyroidism.

As for this clonotype: This may stem from a read error, because a much larger clone lies one nucleotide away. The chain carries TRBV20-1 and TRBJ1-3; D is possibly TRBD1 (5 bases). CDR3 size: 13 residues. CDR1 DFQATT and CDR2 SNEGSKA come from the germline V gene (reference sequence). The CDR3 reads CSAWYDSGDTIYF. DNA of the CDR3: TGCAGTGCCTGGTATGACAGTGGAGACACCATATATTTT.

The rearrangement uses TRBV2 and TRBJ2-7; the D is unclear. CDR3 length equals 14 residues. Germline V gene data show CDR1 as SNHLY and CDR2 as FYNNEI. Trimming removed 10 bases at V and 1 base at J, with 17 bases between. The CDR3: CATMAEAASYEQYF. CDR3 nucleotide sequence: TGTGCCACCATGGCTGAGGCGGCGTCCTACGAGCAGTACTTC.

This clonotype was detected ten times or more. The V call is TRBV10-3, the J call TRBJ2-7; D could derive from TRBD1 or TRBD2 (6 bases each). Germline loops: CDR1 ENHRY, CDR2 SYGVKD. The CDR3 runs 13 residues. The V and J ends lost 6 bases and 5 bases respectively, with 14 bases between them. In DNA, the CDR3 is TGTGCCATCAGGTCGGGGGCTCTCCACGAGCAGTACTTC. Its translation is CAIRSGALHEQYF.

The rearrangement uses TRBV10-2 and TRBJ1-1; 8 nucleotides match TRBD1. CDR1 is WSHSY and CDR2 is SAAADI in the germline V gene. This CDR3 contains 13 residues. Trimming cost V 7 bases and J 4 bases; bases outside gene matches: 5. CDR3 amino acids: CASKTGVGTEAFF. The DNA for the CDR3 is TGCGCCAGCAAGACAGGGGTAGGCACTGAAGCTTTCTTT.

As for this clonotype: At one boundary the junction diverges from the germline segment, which might be a read error. V is TRBV20-1 and J is TRBJ2-2; a possible D gene is TRBD2 (6 bases). The CDR3 is 14 residues long. Per germline, CDR1 DFQATT and CDR2 SNEGSKA (reference sequence). CDR3 protein: CSARAGSNTGELFF. In nucleotides, the CDR3 is TGCAGTGCGAGAGCGGGTTCGAACACCGGGGAGCTGTTTTTT.

The V gene is TRBV24-1, the J gene TRBJ2-5; D possibly uses TRBD1 or TRBD2 (5 bases each). The V gene lost 2 bases and the J gene lost 3 bases, with 12 bases spanning the gap. The germline V gene has CDR1 KGHDR and CDR2 SFDVKD. The CDR3 spans 15 residues. CDR3: CATSDWTRGEETQYF. Here the CDR3 DNA reads TGTGCCACCAGTGATTGGACCCGGGGCGAAGAGACCCAGTACTTC.

This sequence joins TRBV20-1 and TRBJ1-3; D gene unclear. The germline V and J ends were trimmed by 3 bases and 2 bases, with 5 bases remaining between them. Per the germline V gene, CDR1 is DFQATT and CDR2 is SNEGSKA (reference sequence). The CDR3 is 12 residues long. The CDR3, as DNA: TGCAGTGCTAGGGACCCTGGAAACACCATATATTTT. This gives the protein CSARDPGNTIYF.

This sequence joins TRBV2 and TRBJ1-4; TRBD1 agrees at 7 bases. The CDR3 totals 13 residues. Trimming removed 8 bases from V and 5 bases from J; junction bases left unmatched: 5. Looked up from germline, CDR1 is SNHLY and CDR2 is FYNNEI. CDR3 coding DNA: TGTGCCAGCGCCGACAGGGAGAATGAAAAACTGTTTTTT. Protein product: CASADRENEKLFF.

This clonotype was recorded at least ten times. V and J are TRBV6-5 and TRBJ1-6; possibly TRBD1 for D (6 bases). Germline CDR1 is MNHEY and CDR2 is SVGAGI. V lost 5 bases and J 6 bases, leaving 14 bases between the germline ends. This CDR3 comprises 15 residues. The CDR3 DNA reads TGTGCCAGCAGTACCCGGACAGAACGTAATTCACCCCTCCACTTT. Its translation: CASSTRTERNSPLHF.

V usage is TRBV20-1 and J usage is TRBJ1-4; D not certain. Germline CDR1 is DFQATT and CDR2 is SNEGSKA (reference sequence). The CDR3 consists of 13 residues. Trimming stripped 5 bases from V and 7 bases from J, with 14 bases between. The CDR3 sequence is CSAVSGIGEKLFF. The CDR3 DNA sequence: TGCAGTGCTGTTAGCGGGATAGGTGAAAAACTGTTTTTT.

The chain joins TRBV27 to TRBJ1-1; possibly TRBD1 for D (6 bases). Germline V gene data show CDR1 as MNHEY and CDR2 as SMNVEV (reference sequence). The V end was cut by 3 bases, the J end by 6 bases, with 11 bases between. There are 13 residues in the CDR3. In DNA, the CDR3 is TGTGCCAGCAGTTTCGAGGGGGAGGCTGAAGCTTTCTTT. The encoded protein is CASSFEGEAEAFF.

V usage is TRBV5-5 and J usage is TRBJ1-1; D remains unclear. Trimming took 4 bases from V and 1 from J, leaving 14 bases between them. CDR1 is SGHKS and CDR2 is YYEKEE in the germline V gene (reference sequence). The CDR3 consists of 15 residues. In DNA, the CDR3 is TGTGCCAGCAGCCACTGGCCCGACCCGAACACTGAAGCTTTCTTT. Translation gives CASSHWPDPNTEAFF. Supplemented by reference TRBV5-5 and TRBJ1-1, the full variable domain reads DAGVTQSPTHLIKTRGQQVTLRCSPISGHKSVSWYQQVLGQGPQFIFQYYEKEERGRGNFPDRFSARQFPNYSSELNVNALLLGDSALYLCASSHWPDPNTEAFFGQGTRLTVV.

With respect to this clonotype: A much larger clone lies a single base off, so this may be a read error. The CDR3 region has the DNA TGTGCCATCAGTAAGAGAAACTATGGCTACACCTTC. Translation: CAISKRNYGYTF. The rearrangement links TRBV10-3 to TRBJ1-2, with D hard to call. This CDR3 spans 12 amino acids. Trimming took off 5 bases at V and 2 bases at J, with 6 bases between the two ends. The germline V gene has CDR1 ENHRY and CDR2 SYGVKD.